This T cell receptor (beta chain) was recorded in a study of T cell changes during pregnancy in multiple sclerosis. V shed 1 base, J shed 1 base, and the junction held 7 bases outside the gene matches. Germline CDR1 reads MGHRA; CDR2 reads YSYEKL. The CDR3 length is 17 residues. TCRdb's copy holds only in-frame clones and misses some; the assay was immunoSEQ multiplex PCR. The table records some 70,000 clones, around nine tenths of them present only once. The sequence was obtained from a female donor in good health, enrolled as a control in a pregnancy study. The material sequenced was peripheral blood, taken after pregnancy. This rearrangement joins TRBV4-1 to TRBJ1-1, with 9 bases matching TRBD1. CDR3 sequence (DNA): TGCGCCAGCAGCCAAGGAGGGACAGGGAAGGCGAACACTGAAGCTTTCTTT. Residues: CASSQGGTGKANTEAFF.